In this sample, the clone carrying this T cell receptor beta chain is large. Its antigen is undetermined. The authors incorporated unique molecular identifiers into the TCR beta cDNA libraries. T cells, roughly 0.9 to 11 million of them, yielded 500,000 or so cDNA molecules. In TCRdb, the PCR reads were re-called with MiXCR into one record per CDR3 protein. The table has around 160,000 distinct CDR3 sequences, under 40% seen once. The data stem from a study of post-analysis software for immune sequencing data. About the research overall: Relapsing-remitting, secondary progressive and progressive-relapsing forms of multiple sclerosis all featured among disease courses.

Overall study results and limits: Pronounced co-clustering by F measure was evident among identically batched samples.

The sequence derives from a girl between 5 and 17 years old with multiple sclerosis. The source was blood, collected after autologous hematopoietic stem cell transplantation.

CDR3 coding DNA: TGTGCCACCAGCAGATTCGGCGGCGAGACCCAGTACTTC. Translating it yields CATSRFGGETQYF. V gene TRBV15 combines with J gene TRBJ2-5; D remains ambiguous. Germline V gives CDR1 LNHNV, CDR2 YYDKDF (reference sequence). V lost 2 bases to trimming and J lost 5 bases, with 9 bases between them. CDR3 length: 13 residues.